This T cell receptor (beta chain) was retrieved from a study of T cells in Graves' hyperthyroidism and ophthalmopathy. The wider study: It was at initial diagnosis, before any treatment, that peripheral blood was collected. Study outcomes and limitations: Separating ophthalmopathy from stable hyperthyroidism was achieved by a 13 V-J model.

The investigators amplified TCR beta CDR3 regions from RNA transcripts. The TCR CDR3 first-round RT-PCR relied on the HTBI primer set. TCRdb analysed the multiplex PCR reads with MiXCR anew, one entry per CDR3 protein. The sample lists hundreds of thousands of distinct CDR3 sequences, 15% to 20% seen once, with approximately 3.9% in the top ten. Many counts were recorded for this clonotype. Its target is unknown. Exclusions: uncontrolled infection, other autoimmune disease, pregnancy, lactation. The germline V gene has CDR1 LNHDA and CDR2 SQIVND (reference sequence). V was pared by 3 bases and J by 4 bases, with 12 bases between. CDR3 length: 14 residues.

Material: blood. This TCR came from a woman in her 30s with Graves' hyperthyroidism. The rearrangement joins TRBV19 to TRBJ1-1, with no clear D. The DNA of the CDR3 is TGTGCCAGTAGTATGTGGGAAACTGGCACTGAAGCTTTCTTT. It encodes CASSMWETGTEAFF.